Only a few counts were recorded for the clone carrying this TCR beta chain. The sample comes from a study of blood T cell repertoires in COVID-19. Patients at the Seattle site were enrolled during active infection and followed longitudinally. CDR3 length: 13 residues. CDR1 is SQVTM, CDR2 ANQGSEA, per germline. V was trimmed by 3 bases and J by 1 base, leaving 9 bases between them. In the source study's methods: From reference gene primer amplification, estimates of nucleated cell counts were derived. Only in-frame clones appear in the TCRdb table, and some are missing; sequencing was by immunoSEQ multiplex PCR. Clonal size and the V and J genes are those of that table, whereas D and trimming came from the DNA. The sample holds about 370,000 clones; about 87% are singletons and the top ten take 10%.

The sequenced sample was peripheral blood. This receptor was obtained from a woman in her twenties or thirties with COVID-19, enrolled during active disease. The V gene is TRBV29-1, the J gene TRBJ1-2; D uncertain. The CDR3 bases are TGCAGCGTTGACAAGGAGAATAACTATGGCTACACCTTC. It is translated as CSVDKENNYGYTF.